This is a list of T cell receptor beta chains from one sample in a study of blood T cells in healthy people across ages. TCRdb fed the 5' RACE reads into MiXCR, producing one record per CDR3 protein. Counted here are a few hundred thousand distinct CDR3 sequences, about 29% occurring once; the ten biggest clones make up over 3.5%. These same records also appear under a second study, on T cells of mothers and their children.

Sequenced input: blood. The origin of the receptors is a boy between 2 and 10 years old in good health. Each CDR3 is given with its conserved first and last residue. The D gene is left open where the match is weak. The size of a clone is reported for some rows only, either as once, few or many, or as a class for expanded clones.

abundance,d_gene,j_gene,v_gene,CDR3nt,CDR3aa
NA,TRBD2,TRBJ2-1,TRBV20-1,TGCAGTGCTAGAGATAATCTCGGGAAACTAGCGGAGCAGGACTACAATGAGCAGTTCTTC,CSARDNLGKLAEQDYNEQFF
NA,NA,TRBJ1-6,TRBV7-8,TGTACCAGCAGCTTAGGTTTCAGCTATAATTCACCCCTCCACTTT,CTSSLGFSYNSPLHF
NA,NA,TRBJ1-5,TRBV15,TGTGCCACCAGCAGACAGGATAGCAATCAGCCCCAGCATTTT,CATSRQDSNQPQHF
NA,NA,TRBJ1-2,TRBV20-1,TGCAGTGCTTTGAGAGGGGCCTATGGCTACACCTTC,CSALRGAYGYTF
once,TRBD2,TRBJ2-2,TRBV10-2,TGCGCCAGCGGGACTATACTGGGGACTAGCGGGACCGGGGAGCTGTTTTTT,CASGTILGTSGTGELFF
NA,TRBD2,TRBJ2-7,TRBV7-2,TGTGCCAGCAGTCCTAGCGGGTCGCGGAGCCGCGAGCAGTACTTC,CASSPSGSRSREQYF
NA,NA,TRBJ2-4,TRBV5-1,TGCGCCAGCAGCGAATTCACGGGACTTGCGGGAAACATTCAGTACTTC,CASSEFTGLAGNIQYF
NA,TRBD2,TRBJ2-3,TRBV6-2/TRBV6-3,TGTGCCAGCAGTACCCGAAGACTAGCGGGGCTCACAGATACGCAGTATTTT,CASSTRRLAGLTDTQYF
once,NA,TRBJ2-7,TRBV21-1,TGTGCCAGCAGCCTGGACAGTATCGAGCAGTACTTC,CASSLDSIEQYF
NA,TRBD2,TRBJ2-5,TRBV7-3,TGTGCCAGCAGCTTAAGACCTAGCGGGGGGCTAGAGACCCAGTACTTC,CASSLRPSGGLETQYF
few,NA,TRBJ1-2,TRBV5-4,TGTGCCAGCAGCCCCGGACTCGGGGGCGCATATGGCTACACCTTC,CASSPGLGGAYGYTF
few,TRBD2,TRBJ2-1,TRBV6-1,TGTGCCAGCAGACAGGGACTAGCGGGGGGGAGCTCCTACAATGAGCAGTTCTTC,CASRQGLAGGSSYNEQFF
NA,NA,TRBJ2-4,TRBV12-3/TRBV12-4,TGTGCCAGCAGCGTCGGTTATTACACCTTAGCCAAAAACATTCAGTACTTC,CASSVGYYTLAKNIQYF
few,TRBD1,TRBJ2-1,TRBV7-8,TGTGCCAGCATGGGGGTTAAAGGGACAGGGGCCGCCCGAGCCTACAATGAGCAGTTCTTC,CASMGVKGTGAARAYNEQFF
NA,NA,TRBJ2-7,TRBV6-5,TGTGCCAGCAGCACCGCAGGGCGCCTCTGGGACGAGCAGTACTTC,CASSTAGRLWDEQYF
NA,TRBD2,TRBJ2-7,TRBV20-1,TGCAGTGCTAGGTCCGGGACTAGCGCCTACGAGCAGTACTTC,CSARSGTSAYEQYF
many,NA,TRBJ2-7,TRBV5-1,TGCGCCAGCAGCTTGGATCGCCCGGACCGTTACGAGCAGTACTTC,CASSLDRPDRYEQYF
few,NA,TRBJ2-5,TRBV2,TGTGCCAGCAGTGAAGGAGTAGAGACCCAGTACTTC,CASSEGVETQYF
NA,NA,TRBJ2-7,TRBV29-1,TGCAGCGTCGTGTTTAATCAGGCCTACGAGCAGTACTTC,CSVVFNQAYEQYF
few,TRBD1,TRBJ1-2,TRBV20-1,TGCAGTGCTAGCGGGACAGGGGAGGATGGCTACACCTTC,CSASGTGEDGYTF
few,NA,TRBJ2-7,TRBV4-3,TGCGCCAGCAGCCGCGGGACTTCTTTCTCCTACGAGCAGTACTTC,CASSRGTSFSYEQYF
NA,NA,TRBJ2-1,TRBV29-1,TGCAGCGGGGAGACAGATAATGAGCAGTTCTTC,CSGETDNEQFF
few,NA,TRBJ1-4,TRBV20-1,TGCAGTGCTAGGCCGGTGGCGGGGGATGAAAAACTGTTTTTT,CSARPVAGDEKLFF
few,TRBD2,TRBJ2-7,TRBV20-1,TGCAGTGCTAGCCCGACTAGCCCCTACGAGCAGTACTTC,CSASPTSPYEQYF
few,TRBD1,TRBJ2-5,TRBV15,TGTGCCACCAGCGGAAGACAGGGGTGGGGAGAGACCCAGTACTTC,CATSGRQGWGETQYF
NA,NA,TRBJ2-1,TRBV7-6,TGTGCCAGCAGCTTACGGTCCGTCAATGAGCAGTTCTTC,CASSLRSVNEQFF
few,TRBD1,TRBJ1-1,TRBV12-3/TRBV12-4,TGTGCCAGCAGGATTCCGGGACAGGATACCAACACTGAAGCTTTCTTT,CASRIPGQDTNTEAFF
NA,NA,TRBJ1-4,TRBV29-1,TGCAGCGTTGGGCAGGGGCCTGAAAAACTGTTTTTT,CSVGQGPEKLFF
few,TRBD1,TRBJ1-6,TRBV7-2,TGTGCCAGCAACCTAGATGGCCCGGGACAGATTTCACCCCTCCACTTT,CASNLDGPGQISPLHF
few,NA,TRBJ2-5,TRBV29-1,TGCAGCGTTGGTATGAGGCAGCCGAGCGAGACCCAGTACTTC,CSVGMRQPSETQYF
few,NA,TRBJ1-5,TRBV15,TGTGCCACCAGCAGAGATCTAGGGACCCTCAATCAGCCCCAGCATTTT,CATSRDLGTLNQPQHF
few,TRBD1,TRBJ2-5,TRBV3-1,TGTGCCAGCAGCCCCGCGACAGGGGGGGAGACCCAGTACTTC,CASSPATGGETQYF
NA,TRBD1,TRBJ2-6,TRBV27,TGTGCCAGCACCGGGGACAGGGGACGCGCTGGGGCCAACGTCCTGACTTTC,CASTGDRGRAGANVLTF
few,TRBD2,TRBJ2-3,TRBV20-1,TGCAGTGCTATTCCCGGGACTAGCGACGCAGATACGCAGTATTTT,CSAIPGTSDADTQYF
NA,TRBD2,TRBJ2-7,TRBV12-3/TRBV12-4,TGTGCCAGCAGTCCAGGACTAGCAAGCTCCTACGAGCAGTACTTC,CASSPGLASSYEQYF
NA,NA,TRBJ2-5,TRBV9,TGTGCCAGCTCGCCCCGACAGGCTCCTCAAGAGACCCAGTACTTC,CASSPRQAPQETQYF
NA,NA,TRBJ1-3,TRBV12-3/TRBV12-4,TGTGCCAGCACCACGTGGGCCTCGGGAAACACCATATATTTT,CASTTWASGNTIYF
NA,NA,TRBJ1-1,TRBV5-1,TGCGCCAGCAGCGCCAACAGGGAGAGCACTGAAGTTTTCTTT,CASSANRESTEVFF
many,NA,TRBJ1-5,TRBV9,TGTGCCAGCAGCGTAAACAGCAATCAGCCCCAGCATTTT,CASSVNSNQPQHF
NA,NA,TRBJ2-5,TRBV10-1,TGCGCCAGATTATATCAAGAGACCCAGTACTTC,CARLYQETQYF